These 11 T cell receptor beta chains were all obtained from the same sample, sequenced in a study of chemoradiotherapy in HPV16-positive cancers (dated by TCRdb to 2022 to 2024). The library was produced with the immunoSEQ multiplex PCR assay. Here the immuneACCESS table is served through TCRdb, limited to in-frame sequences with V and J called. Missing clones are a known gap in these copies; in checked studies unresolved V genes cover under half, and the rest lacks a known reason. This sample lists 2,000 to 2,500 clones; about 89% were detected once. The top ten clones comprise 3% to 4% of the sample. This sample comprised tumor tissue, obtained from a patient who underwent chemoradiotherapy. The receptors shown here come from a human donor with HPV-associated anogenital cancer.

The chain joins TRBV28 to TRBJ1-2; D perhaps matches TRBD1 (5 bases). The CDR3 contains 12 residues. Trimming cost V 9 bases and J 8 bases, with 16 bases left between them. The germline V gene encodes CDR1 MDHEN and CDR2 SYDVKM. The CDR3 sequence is CASLLGGGGYTF. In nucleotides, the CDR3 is TGTGCCAGTCTCCTGGGGGGTGGCGGCTACACCTTC.

The CDR3 nucleotides read TGTGCCAGTAGAGTGGGGACGGTACTGAACACTGAAGCTTTCTTT. This sequence encodes CASRVGTVLNTEAFF. The chain recombines TRBV19 with TRBJ1-1, with a tentative D call TRBD1 (5 bases). There are 15 residues in the CDR3. Per germline, CDR1 LNHDA and CDR2 SQIVND (reference sequence). The ends were cut back, 6 bases at V and 0 bases at J, with 14 bases in the middle.

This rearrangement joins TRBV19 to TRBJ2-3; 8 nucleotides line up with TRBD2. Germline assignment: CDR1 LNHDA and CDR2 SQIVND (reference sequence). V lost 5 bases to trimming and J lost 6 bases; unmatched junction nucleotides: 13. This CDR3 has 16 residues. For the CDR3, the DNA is TGTGCCAGTAGTTACCCCGTGGGAGCGGGGGAGGATACGCAGTATTTT. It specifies CASSYPVGAGEDTQYF.

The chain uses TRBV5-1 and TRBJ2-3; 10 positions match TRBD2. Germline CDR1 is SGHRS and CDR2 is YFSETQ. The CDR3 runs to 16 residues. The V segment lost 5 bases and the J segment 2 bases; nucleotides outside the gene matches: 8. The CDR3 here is CASRPAGGPSTDTQYF. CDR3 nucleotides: TGCGCCAGCAGACCAGCGGGGGGGCCTTCCACAGATACGCAGTATTTT.

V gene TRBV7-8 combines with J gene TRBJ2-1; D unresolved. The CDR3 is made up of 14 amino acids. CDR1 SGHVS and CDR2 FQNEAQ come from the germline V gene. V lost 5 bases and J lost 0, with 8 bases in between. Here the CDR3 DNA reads TGTGCCAGCAGCCCAACCCCCTCCTACAATGAGCAGTTCTTC. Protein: CASSPTPSYNEQFF.

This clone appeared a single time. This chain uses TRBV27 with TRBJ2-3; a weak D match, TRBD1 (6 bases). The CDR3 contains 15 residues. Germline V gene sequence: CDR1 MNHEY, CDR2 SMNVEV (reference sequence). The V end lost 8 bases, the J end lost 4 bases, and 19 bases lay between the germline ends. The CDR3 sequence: CASRRSRGVADTQYF. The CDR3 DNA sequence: TGTGCCAGCCGCCGGAGCAGGGGTGTCGCAGATACGCAGTATTTT.

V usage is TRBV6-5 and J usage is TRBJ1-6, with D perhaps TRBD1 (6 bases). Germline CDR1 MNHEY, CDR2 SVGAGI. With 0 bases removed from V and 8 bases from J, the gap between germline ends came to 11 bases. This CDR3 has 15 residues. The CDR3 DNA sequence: TGTGCCAGCAGTTACTCTGGCAGGGGTGATTCACCCCTCCACTTT. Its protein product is CASSYSGRGDSPLHF.

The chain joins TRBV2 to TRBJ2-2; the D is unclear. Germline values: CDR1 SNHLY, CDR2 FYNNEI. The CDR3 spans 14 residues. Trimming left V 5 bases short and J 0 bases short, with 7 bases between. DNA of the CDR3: TGTGCCAGCAGTCGACAAACGAACACCGGGGAGCTGTTTTTT. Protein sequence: CASSRQTNTGELFF.

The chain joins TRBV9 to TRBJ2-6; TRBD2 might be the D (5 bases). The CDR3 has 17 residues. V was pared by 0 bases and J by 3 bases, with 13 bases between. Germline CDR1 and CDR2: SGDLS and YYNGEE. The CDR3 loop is CASSVVAGRFGANVLTF. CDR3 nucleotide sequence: TGTGCCAGCAGCGTAGTTGCGGGTAGGTTTGGGGCCAACGTCCTGACTTTC.

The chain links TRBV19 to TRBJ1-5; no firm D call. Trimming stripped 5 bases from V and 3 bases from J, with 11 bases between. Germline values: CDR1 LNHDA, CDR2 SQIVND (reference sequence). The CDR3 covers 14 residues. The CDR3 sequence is CASSPWGSNQPQHF. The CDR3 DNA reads TGTGCCAGTAGTCCTTGGGGTTCCAATCAGCCCCAGCATTTT.

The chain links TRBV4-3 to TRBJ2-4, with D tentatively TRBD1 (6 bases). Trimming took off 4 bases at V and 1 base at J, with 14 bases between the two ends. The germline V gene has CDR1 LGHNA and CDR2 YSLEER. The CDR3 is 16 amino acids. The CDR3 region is CASSPTGSRAKNIQYF. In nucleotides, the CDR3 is TGCGCCAGCAGCCCGACAGGATCTAGGGCCAAAAACATTCAGTACTTC.